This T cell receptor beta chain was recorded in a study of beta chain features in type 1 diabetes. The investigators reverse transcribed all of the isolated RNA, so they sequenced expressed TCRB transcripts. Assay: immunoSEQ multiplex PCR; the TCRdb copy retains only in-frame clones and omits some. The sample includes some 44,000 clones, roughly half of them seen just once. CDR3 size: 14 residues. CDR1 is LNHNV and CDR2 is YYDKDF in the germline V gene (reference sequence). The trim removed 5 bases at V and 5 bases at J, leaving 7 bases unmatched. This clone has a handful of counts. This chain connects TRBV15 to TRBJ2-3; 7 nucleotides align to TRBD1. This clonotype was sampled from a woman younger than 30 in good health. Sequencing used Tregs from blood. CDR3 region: CATSVGTEGDTQYF. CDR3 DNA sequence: TGTGCCACCAGCGTCGGGACAGAAGGAGATACGCAGTATTTT.